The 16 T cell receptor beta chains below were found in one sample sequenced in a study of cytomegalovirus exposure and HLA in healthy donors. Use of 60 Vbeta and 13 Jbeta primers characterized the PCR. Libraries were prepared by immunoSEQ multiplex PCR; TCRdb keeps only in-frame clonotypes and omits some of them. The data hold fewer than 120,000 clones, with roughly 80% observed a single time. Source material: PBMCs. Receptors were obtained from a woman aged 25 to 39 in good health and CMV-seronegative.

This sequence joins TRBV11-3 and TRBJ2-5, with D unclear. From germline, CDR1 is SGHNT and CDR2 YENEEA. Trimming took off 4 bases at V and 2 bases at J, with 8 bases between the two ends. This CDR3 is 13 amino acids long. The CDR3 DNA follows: TGTGCCAGCAGCTCCAACTCGCAAGAGACCCAGTACTTC. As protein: CASSSNSQETQYF.

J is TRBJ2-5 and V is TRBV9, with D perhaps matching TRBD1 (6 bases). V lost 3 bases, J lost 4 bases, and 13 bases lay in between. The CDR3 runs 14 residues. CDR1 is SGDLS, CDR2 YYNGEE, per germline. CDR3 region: CASSASQGRETQYF. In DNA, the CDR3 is TGTGCCAGCAGCGCGTCACAGGGTCGAGAGACCCAGTACTTC.

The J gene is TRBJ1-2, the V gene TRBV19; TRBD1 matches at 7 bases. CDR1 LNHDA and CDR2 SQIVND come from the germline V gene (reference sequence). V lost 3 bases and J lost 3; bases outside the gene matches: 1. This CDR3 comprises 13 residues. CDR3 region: CASSMTGYYGYTF. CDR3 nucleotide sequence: TGTGCCAGTAGTATGACAGGGTACTATGGCTACACCTTC.

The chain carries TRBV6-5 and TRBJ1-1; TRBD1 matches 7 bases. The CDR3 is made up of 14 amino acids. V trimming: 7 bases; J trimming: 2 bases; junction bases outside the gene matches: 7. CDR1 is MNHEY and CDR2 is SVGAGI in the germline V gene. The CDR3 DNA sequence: TGTGCCAGCAACACAGGGGAAGGAAACACTGAAGCTTTCTTT. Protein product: CASNTGEGNTEAFF.

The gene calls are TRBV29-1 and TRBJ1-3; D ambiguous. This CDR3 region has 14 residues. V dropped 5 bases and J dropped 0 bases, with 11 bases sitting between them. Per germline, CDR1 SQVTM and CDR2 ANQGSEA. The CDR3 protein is CSVIAGPSGNTIYF. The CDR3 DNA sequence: TGCAGCGTTATTGCAGGCCCCTCTGGAAACACCATATATTTT.

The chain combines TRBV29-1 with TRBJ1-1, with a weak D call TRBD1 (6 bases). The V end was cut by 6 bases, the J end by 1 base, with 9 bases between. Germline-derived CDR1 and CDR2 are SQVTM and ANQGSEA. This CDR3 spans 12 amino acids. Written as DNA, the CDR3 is TGCAGCGTGGGACACACGAACACTGAAGCTTTCTTT. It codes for CSVGHTNTEAFF.

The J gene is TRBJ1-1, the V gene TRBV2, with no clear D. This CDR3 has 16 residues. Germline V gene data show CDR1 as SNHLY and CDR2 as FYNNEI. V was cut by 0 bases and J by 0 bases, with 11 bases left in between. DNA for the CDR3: TGTGCCAGCAGTGAAGCCGTTGGCAGGATGAACACTGAAGCTTTCTTT. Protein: CASSEAVGRMNTEAFF.

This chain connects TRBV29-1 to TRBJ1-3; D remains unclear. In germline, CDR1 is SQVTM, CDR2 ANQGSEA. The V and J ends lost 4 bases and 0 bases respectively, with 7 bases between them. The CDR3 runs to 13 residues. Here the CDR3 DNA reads TGCAGCGTTGTACGGGACTCTGGAAACACCATATATTTT. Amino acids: CSVVRDSGNTIYF.

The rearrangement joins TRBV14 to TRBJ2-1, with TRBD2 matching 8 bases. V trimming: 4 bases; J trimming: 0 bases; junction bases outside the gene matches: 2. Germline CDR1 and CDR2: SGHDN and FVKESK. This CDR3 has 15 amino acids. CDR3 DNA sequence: TGTGCCAGCAGCCTAGCGGGGTCCTCCTACAATGAGCAGTTCTTC. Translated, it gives CASSLAGSSYNEQFF.

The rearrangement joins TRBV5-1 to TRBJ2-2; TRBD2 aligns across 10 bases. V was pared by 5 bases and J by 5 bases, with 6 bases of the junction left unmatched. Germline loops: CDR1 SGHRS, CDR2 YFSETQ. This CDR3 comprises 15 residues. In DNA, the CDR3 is TGCGCCAGCAGGGAGCGGGGGGGCCTTACCGGGGAGCTGTTTTTT. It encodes CASRERGGLTGELFF.

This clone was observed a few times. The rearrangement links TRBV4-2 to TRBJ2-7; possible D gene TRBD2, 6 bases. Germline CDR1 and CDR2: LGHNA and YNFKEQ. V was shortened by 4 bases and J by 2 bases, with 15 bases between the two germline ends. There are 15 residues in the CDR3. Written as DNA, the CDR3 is TGTGCCAGCAGCCCGCCCGGGACTGTTACCTACGAGCAGTACTTC. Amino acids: CASSPPGTVTYEQYF.

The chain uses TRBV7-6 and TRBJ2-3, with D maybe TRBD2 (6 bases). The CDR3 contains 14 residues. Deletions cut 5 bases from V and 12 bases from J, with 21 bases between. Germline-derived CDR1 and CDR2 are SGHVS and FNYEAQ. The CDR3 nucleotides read TGTGCCAGCAGCCCTAGGACTAACGGTCTCGGTCAGTATTTT. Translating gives CASSPRTNGLGQYF.

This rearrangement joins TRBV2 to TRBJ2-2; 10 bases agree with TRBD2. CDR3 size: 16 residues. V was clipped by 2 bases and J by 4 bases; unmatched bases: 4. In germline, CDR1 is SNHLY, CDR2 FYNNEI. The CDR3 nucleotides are TGTGCCAGCAGTGAAAGACTAGCGGGCGTCACCGGGGAGCTGTTTTTT. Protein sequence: CASSERLAGVTGELFF.

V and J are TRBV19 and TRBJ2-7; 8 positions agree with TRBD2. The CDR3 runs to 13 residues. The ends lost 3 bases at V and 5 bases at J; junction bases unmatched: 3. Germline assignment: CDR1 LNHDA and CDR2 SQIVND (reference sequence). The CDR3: CASSIGGADEQYF. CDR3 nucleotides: TGTGCCAGTAGTATCGGGGGGGCGGACGAGCAGTACTTC.

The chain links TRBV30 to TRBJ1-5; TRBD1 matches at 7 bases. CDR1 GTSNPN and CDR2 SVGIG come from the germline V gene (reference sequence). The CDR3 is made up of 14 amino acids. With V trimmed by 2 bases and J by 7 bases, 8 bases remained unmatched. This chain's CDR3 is CAWSPDREAQPQHF. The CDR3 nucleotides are TGTGCCTGGAGTCCCGACAGGGAGGCACAGCCCCAGCATTTT.

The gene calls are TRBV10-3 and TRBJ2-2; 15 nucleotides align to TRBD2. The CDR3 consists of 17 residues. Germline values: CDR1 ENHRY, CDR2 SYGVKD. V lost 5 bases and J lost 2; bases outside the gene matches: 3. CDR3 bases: TGTGCCATCAGTCCGGGACTAGCGGGGGGAAACACCGGGGAGCTGTTTTTT. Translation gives CAISPGLAGGNTGELFF.